This T cell receptor (beta chain) was documented in a study of response to subunit inactivated influenza vaccine. General study points: Few additional T cells are recruited per seasonal influenza vaccination, authors suggested.

This clonotype came up many times. Its antigen is unidentified. TCRdb reprocessed the RT-PCR reads via MiXCR and lists one record per CDR3 protein. The profile shows about 530,000 distinct CDR3 sequences, 10% to 15% of them singletons. Germline lookup yields CDR1 SQVTM and CDR2 ANQGSEA. Trimming removed 3 bases from V and 4 bases from J; junction bases left unmatched: 5. The CDR3 loop spans 13 amino acids. This receptor was identified in a man aged 45-65 years who received an inactivated influenza vaccine. The V and J genes are TRBV29-1 and TRBJ2-7; 8 nucleotides agree with TRBD2. The sequencing here drew on PBMCs from blood, taken roughly 47 days after vaccination. The CDR3 region is CSVEAGGVYEQYF. The CDR3 coding sequence is TGCAGCGTTGAGGCGGGGGGAGTGTACGAGCAGTACTTC.